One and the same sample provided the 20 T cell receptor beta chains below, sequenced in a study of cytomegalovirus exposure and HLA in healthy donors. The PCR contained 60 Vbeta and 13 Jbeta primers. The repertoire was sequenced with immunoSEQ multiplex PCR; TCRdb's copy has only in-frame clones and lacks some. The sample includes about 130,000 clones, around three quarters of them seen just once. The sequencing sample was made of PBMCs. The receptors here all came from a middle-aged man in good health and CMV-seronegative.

The CDR3 here is CASSQELSYEQYF. The CDR3, as DNA: TGCGCCAGCAGCCAAGAACTGTCCTACGAGCAGTACTTC. V is TRBV4-1 and J is TRBJ2-7; D ambiguous. Trimming removed 0 bases from V and 1 base from J, with 4 bases in between. Germline CDR1 reads MGHRA; CDR2 reads YSYEKL. This CDR3 spans 13 amino acids.

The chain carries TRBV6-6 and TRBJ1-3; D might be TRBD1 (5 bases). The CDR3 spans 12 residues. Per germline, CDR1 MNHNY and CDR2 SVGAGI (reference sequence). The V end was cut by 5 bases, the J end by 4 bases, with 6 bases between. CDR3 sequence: CASSKGGNTIYF. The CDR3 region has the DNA TGTGCCAGCAGTAAGGGGGGAAACACCATATATTTT.

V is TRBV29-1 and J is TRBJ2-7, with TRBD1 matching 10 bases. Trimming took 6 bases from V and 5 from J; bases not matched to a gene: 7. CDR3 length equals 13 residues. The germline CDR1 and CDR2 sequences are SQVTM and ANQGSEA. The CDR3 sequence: CSVGDRGSDEQYF. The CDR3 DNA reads TGCAGCGTCGGGGACAGGGGATCGGACGAGCAGTACTTC.

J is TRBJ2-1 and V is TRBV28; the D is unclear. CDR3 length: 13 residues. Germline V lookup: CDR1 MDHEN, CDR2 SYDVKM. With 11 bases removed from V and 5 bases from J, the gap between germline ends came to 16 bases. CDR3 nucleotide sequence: TGTGCCGCCCTTAGTCGAATGGACAATGAGCAGTTCTTC. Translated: CAALSRMDNEQFF.

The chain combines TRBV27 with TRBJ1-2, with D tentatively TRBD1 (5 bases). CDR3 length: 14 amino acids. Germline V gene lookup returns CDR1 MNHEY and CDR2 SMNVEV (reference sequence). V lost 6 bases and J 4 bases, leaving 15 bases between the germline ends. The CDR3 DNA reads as TGTGCCAGCAGCCCTCGCAGGGATAGCTATGGCTACACCTTC. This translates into CASSPRRDSYGYTF.

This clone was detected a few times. CDR3 sequence (DNA): TGTGCCAGCACCCCCCATGGACAGGTTCCCTACGAGCAGTACTTC. It is translated as CASTPHGQVPYEQYF. The rearrangement links TRBV28 to TRBJ2-7; 7 bases line up with TRBD1. V lost 7 bases, J lost 2 bases, and 11 bases stayed unmatched. Germline V gene sequence: CDR1 MDHEN, CDR2 SYDVKM. The CDR3 totals 15 residues.

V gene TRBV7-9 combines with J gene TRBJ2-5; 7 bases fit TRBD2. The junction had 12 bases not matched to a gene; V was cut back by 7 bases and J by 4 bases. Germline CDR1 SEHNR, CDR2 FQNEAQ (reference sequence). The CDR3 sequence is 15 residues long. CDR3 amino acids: CASTLAVGGSETQYF. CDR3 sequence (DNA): TGTGCCAGCACATTGGCGGTGGGGGGGTCAGAGACCCAGTACTTC. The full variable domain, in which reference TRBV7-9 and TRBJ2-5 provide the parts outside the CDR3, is DTGVSQNPRHKITKRGQNVTFRCDPISEHNRLYWYRQTLGQGPEFLTYFQNEAQLEKSRLLSDRFSAERPKGSFSTLEIQRTEQGDSAMYLCASTLAVGGSETQYFGPGTRLLVL.

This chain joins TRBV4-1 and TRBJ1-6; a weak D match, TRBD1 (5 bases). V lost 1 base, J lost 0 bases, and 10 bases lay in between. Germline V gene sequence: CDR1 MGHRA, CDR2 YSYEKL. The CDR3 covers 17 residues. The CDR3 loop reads CASSQGPGGSYNSPLHF. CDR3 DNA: TGCGCCAGCAGCCAAGGACCGGGGGGCTCCTATAATTCACCCCTCCACTTT.

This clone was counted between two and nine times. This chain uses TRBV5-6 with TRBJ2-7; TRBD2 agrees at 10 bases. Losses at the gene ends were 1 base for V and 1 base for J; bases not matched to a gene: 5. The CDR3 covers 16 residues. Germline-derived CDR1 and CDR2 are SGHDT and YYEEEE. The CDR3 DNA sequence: TGTGCCAGCAGCTTGTACAGCGGGAGGGTATCCTACGAGCAGTACTTC. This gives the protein CASSLYSGRVSYEQYF. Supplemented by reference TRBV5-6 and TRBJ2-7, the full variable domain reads DAGVTQSPTHLIKTRGQQVTLRCSPKSGHDTVSWYQQALGQGPQFIFQYYEEEERQRGNFPDRFSGHQFPNYSSELNVNALLLGDSALYLCASSLYSGRVSYEQYFGPGTRLTVT.

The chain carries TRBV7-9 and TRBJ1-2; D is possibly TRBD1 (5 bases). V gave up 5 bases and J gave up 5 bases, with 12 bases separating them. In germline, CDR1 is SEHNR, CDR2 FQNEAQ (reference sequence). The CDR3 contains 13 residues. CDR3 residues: CASSPGEWYGYTF. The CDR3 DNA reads TGTGCCAGCAGCCCGGGGGAGTGGTATGGCTACACCTTC.

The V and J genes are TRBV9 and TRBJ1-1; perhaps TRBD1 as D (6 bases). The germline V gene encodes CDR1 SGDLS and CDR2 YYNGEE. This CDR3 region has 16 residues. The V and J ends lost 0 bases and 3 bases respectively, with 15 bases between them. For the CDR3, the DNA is TGTGCCAGCAGCGTAGGAATGGGGGCCGGGGACACTGAAGCTTTCTTT. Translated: CASSVGMGAGDTEAFF. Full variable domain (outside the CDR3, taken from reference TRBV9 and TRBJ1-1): DSGVTQTPKHLITATGQRVTLRCSPRSGDLSVYWYQQSLDQGLQFLIQYYNGEERAKGNILERFSAQQFPDLHSELNLSSLELGDSALYFCASSVGMGAGDTEAFFGQGTRLTVV.

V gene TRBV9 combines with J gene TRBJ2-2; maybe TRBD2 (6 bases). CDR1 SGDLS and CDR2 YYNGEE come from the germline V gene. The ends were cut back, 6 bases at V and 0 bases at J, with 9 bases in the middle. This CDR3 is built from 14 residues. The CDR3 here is CASTGGTNTGELFF. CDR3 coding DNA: TGTGCCAGCACCGGCGGGACGAACACCGGGGAGCTGTTTTTT.

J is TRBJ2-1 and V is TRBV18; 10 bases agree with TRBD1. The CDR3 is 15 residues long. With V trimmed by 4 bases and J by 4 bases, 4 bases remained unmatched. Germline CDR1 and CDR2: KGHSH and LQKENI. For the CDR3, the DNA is TGTGCCAGCTCACAACGGACAGGGGGGTACAATGAGCAGTTCTTC. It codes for CASSQRTGGYNEQFF.

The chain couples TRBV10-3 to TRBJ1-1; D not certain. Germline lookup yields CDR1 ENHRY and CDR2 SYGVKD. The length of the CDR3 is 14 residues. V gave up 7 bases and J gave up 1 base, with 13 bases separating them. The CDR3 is CAITRGNQNTEAFF. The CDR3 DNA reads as TGTGCCATCACTCGGGGAAACCAGAACACTGAAGCTTTCTTT.

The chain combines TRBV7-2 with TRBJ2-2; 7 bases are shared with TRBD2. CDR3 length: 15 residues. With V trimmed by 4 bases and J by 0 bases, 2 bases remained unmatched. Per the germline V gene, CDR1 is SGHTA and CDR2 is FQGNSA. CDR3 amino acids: CASSSGGSNTGELFF. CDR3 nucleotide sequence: TGTGCCAGCAGCTCCGGGGGGTCGAACACCGGGGAGCTGTTTTTT.

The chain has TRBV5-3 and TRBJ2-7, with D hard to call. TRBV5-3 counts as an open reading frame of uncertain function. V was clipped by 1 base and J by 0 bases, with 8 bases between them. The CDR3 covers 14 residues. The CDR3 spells CARSLLWSSYEQYF. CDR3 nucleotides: TGTGCCAGAAGCTTGCTCTGGAGCTCCTACGAGCAGTACTTC.

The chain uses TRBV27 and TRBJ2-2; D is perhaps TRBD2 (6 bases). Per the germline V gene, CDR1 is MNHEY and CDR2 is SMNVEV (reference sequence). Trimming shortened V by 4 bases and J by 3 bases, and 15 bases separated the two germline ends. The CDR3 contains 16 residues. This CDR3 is CASSSGRDHYTGELFF. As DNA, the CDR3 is TGTGCCAGCAGTTCGGGGCGGGACCATTACACCGGGGAGCTGTTTTTT.

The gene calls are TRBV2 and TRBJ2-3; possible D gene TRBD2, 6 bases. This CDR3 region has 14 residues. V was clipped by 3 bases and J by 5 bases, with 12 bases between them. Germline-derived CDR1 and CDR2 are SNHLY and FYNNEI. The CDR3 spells CASSDLTAGDTQYF. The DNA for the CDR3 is TGTGCCAGCAGTGATCTGACAGCGGGAGATACGCAGTATTTT.

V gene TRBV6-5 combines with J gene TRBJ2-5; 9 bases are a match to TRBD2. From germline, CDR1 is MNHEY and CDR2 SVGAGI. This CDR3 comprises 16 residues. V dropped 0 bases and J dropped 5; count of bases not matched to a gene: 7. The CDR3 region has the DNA TGTGCCAGCAGTTACTCGTCGACTAGCGGAGGGGAGACCCAGTACTTC. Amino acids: CASSYSSTSGGETQYF.

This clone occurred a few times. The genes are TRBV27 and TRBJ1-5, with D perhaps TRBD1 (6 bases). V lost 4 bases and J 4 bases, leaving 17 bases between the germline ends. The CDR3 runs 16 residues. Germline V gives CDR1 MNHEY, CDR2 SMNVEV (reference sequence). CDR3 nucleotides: TGTGCCAGCAGTTCCCTACAGGGAGGGAAGAATCAGCCCCAGCATTTT. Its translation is CASSSLQGGKNQPQHF.